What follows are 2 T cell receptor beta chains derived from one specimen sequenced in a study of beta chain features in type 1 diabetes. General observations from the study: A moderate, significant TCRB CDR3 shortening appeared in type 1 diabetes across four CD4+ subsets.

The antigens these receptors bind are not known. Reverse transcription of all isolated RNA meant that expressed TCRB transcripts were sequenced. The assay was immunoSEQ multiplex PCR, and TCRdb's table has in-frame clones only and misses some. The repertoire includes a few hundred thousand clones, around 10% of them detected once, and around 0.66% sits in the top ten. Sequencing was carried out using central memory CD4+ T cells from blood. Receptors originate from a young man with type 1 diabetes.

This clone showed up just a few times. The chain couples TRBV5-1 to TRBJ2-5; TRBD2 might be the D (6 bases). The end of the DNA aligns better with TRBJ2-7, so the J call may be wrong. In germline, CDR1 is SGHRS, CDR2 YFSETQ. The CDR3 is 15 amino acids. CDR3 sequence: CASSLQGGSSYEQYF. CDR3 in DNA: TGCGCCAGCAGCTTGCAGGGAGGAAGCTCCTACGAGCAGTACTTC.

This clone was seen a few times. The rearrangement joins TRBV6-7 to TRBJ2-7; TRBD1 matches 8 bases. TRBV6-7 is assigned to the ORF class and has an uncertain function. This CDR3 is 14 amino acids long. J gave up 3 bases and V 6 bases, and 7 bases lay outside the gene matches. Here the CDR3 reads CASRTSGQVYEQYF. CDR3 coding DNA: TGTGCCAGCAGGACTTCGGGACAGGTCTACGAGCAGTACTTC.